This TCR beta chain was found in a study of blood T cell repertoires in COVID-19. It was within 2 weeks before study entry that exposed participants met a COVID-19 case. With regard to this clone: Other DNA sequences within the sample encode an identical CDR3.

This table comes from immunoSEQ multiplex PCR, and its TCRdb copy is limited to in-frame clones, with some not included. The profile shows roughly 200,000 clones, 65% to 90% of them singletons. The material sequenced was PBMCs or T cells enriched from blood (not recorded which). This sequence originates from a young woman who had been exposed to COVID-19.

The DNA for the CDR3 is TGTGCCAGCAGCTTGGGGACAGGAAACACTGAAGCTTTCTTT. This gives the protein CASSLGTGNTEAFF. The chain joins TRBV5-5 to TRBJ1-1, with 7 positions matching TRBD1. With 0 bases clipped from V and 2 bases from J, the junction kept 1 base outside the gene matches. Germline loops: CDR1 SGHKS, CDR2 YYEKEE (reference sequence). The CDR3 has 14 amino acids. The whole variable domain, filled in from reference TRBV5-5 and TRBJ1-1, reads DAGVTQSPTHLIKTRGQQVTLRCSPISGHKSVSWYQQVLGQGPQFIFQYYEKEERGRGNFPDRFSARQFPNYSSELNVNALLLGDSALYLCASSLGTGNTEAFFGQGTRLTVV.